The 9 T cell receptor beta chains presented below share a single source sample, sequenced in a study of T cell repertoires in cytomegalovirus infection. TCRdb reprocessed the reads with MiXCR, giving one entry per CDR3 protein. This sample yields approximately 320,000 distinct CDR3 sequences, of which roughly 9.5% are seen a single time; about 4.5% belongs to the top ten. Sequenced input: PBMCs. The source is a human donor in good health (CMV status not recorded). Some clones in this sample may be carry-over from other donors' samples.

The CDR3 DNA reads as TGTGCCAGCAGCGCGTTTGGACAGCATAGCAATCAGCCCCAGCATTTT. Translation: CASSAFGQHSNQPQHF. The rearrangement joins TRBV6-1 to TRBJ1-5; tentative D call: TRBD1 (6 bases). Trimming cost V 6 bases and J 0 bases, with 15 bases left between them. The CDR3 is made up of 16 amino acids. CDR1 and CDR2 from the germline V gene are MNHNS and SASEGT.

In its sample, this clonotype was seen many times. This chain links TRBV7-2 with TRBJ2-7; either TRBD1 or TRBD2 may supply D (5 bases each). The V gene's germline CDR1 is SGHTA and CDR2 FQGNSA. The CDR3 runs 16 residues. V lost 3 bases, J lost 3 bases, and 18 bases lay in between. The CDR3 loop reads CASSFLVLGRSYEQYF. CDR3 sequence (DNA): TGTGCCAGCAGCTTTTTGGTTTTGGGACGGAGCTACGAGCAGTACTTC.

This clonotype was seen only a few times. The V and J genes are TRBV28 and TRBJ2-5; unclear D gene. This CDR3 spans 11 amino acids. Germline values: CDR1 MDHEN, CDR2 SYDVKM. The ends were cut back, 8 bases at V and 4 bases at J, with 8 bases in the middle. The CDR3 here is CASCRRETQYF. CDR3 DNA: TGTGCCAGCTGCCGCCGAGAGACCCAGTACTTC.

This clonotype was recorded at least ten times. The conserved closing phenylalanine or tryptophan is absent in this CDR3, likely reflecting a read error. No DNA is shown, since the ends of the CDR3 on it are uncertain; the CDR3 is the one TCRdb lists. The CDR3 sequence: CASRQGGQRECSL. This chain links TRBV28 with TRBJ1-4; the D call of TRBD1 is as the table states it, not checked on the DNA. The CDR3 is 13 amino acids in total, end residues counted. Germline lookup yields CDR1 MDHEN and CDR2 SYDVKM.

This clonotype was seen a handful of times. This chain joins TRBV6-5 and TRBJ1-2, with 11 bases fitting TRBD1. V lost 2 bases to trimming and J lost 4 bases; unmatched junction nucleotides: 12. The CDR3 is 18 residues long. Germline CDR1 and CDR2: MNHEY and SVGAGI. CDR3 amino acids: CASSYVGGQGAVGYGYTF. The DNA of the CDR3 is TGTGCCAGCAGTTACGTCGGCGGACAGGGGGCAGTAGGCTATGGCTACACCTTC.

This clonotype was counted only a few times. The chain uses TRBV7-2 and TRBJ1-1; D gene uncertain. Per germline, CDR1 SGHTA and CDR2 FQGNSA. The CDR3 has 12 residues. V gave up 5 bases and J gave up 10 bases, with 14 bases separating them. The CDR3: CASSRAGGRAFF. For the CDR3, the DNA is TGTGCCAGCAGCCGGGCAGGAGGGCGAGCTTTCTTT.

In this sample, this clonotype turned up a few times. This chain links TRBV20-1 with TRBJ2-4; D possibly uses TRBD1 or TRBD2 (5 bases each). V lost 0 bases and J 0 bases, leaving 12 bases between the germline ends. CDR3 size: 16 residues. The germline CDR1 and CDR2 sequences are DFQATT and SNEGSKA (reference sequence). CDR3 region: CSAREWETVAKNIQYF. For the CDR3, the DNA is TGCAGTGCTAGAGAGTGGGAGACAGTAGCCAAAAACATTCAGTACTTC.

Ten or more counts support this clonotype. This chain uses TRBV5-5 with TRBJ2-3; unclear D gene. This CDR3 region has 14 residues. The germline CDR1 and CDR2 sequences are SGHKS and YYEKEE (reference sequence). Between the trimmed V and J ends, which lost 8 bases and 1 base, there was a span of 14 bases. This chain's CDR3 is CASLTSQRTDTQYF. CDR3 sequence (DNA): TGTGCCAGTTTGACGTCCCAGCGCACAGATACGCAGTATTTT.

The chain has TRBV10-3 and TRBJ2-3, with 7 bases matching TRBD1. V gave up 10 bases and J gave up 2 bases; unmatched junction bases: 6. Per the germline V gene, CDR1 is ENHRY and CDR2 is SYGVKD. The CDR3 sequence is 13 residues long. CDR3 coding DNA: TGTGCCAGCGGACAGGCCATCACAGATACGCAGTATTTT. It specifies CASGQAITDTQYF.